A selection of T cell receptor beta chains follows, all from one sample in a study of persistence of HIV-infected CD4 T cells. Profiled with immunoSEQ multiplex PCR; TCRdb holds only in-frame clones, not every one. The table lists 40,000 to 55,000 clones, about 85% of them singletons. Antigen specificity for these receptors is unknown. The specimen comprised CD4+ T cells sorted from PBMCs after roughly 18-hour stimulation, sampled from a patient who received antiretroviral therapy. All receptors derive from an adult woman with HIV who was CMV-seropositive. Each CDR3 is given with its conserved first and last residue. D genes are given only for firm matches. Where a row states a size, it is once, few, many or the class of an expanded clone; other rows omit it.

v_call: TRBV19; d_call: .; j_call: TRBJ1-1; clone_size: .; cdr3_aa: CASSVRDQNTEAFF; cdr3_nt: TGTGCCAGTAGTGTCCGGGACCAGAACACTGAAGCTTTCTTT
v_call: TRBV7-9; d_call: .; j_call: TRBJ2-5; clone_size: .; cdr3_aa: CASSLQETQYF; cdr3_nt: TGTGCCAGCAGCCTTCAAGAGACCCAGTACTTC
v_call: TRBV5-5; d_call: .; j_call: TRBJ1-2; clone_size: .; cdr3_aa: CASSLVGEAGYTF; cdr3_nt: TGTGCCAGCAGCTTGGTAGGGGAGGCTGGCTACACCTTC
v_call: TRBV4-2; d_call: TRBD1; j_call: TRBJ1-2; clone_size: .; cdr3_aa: CASSLSGQGNYGYTF; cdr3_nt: TGTGCCAGCAGCCTTTCGGGACAGGGCAACTATGGCTACACCTTC
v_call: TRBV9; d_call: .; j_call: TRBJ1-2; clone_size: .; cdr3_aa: CASSARGQVNYGYTF; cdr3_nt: TGTGCCAGCAGCGCGCGGGGGCAGGTTAACTATGGCTACACCTTC
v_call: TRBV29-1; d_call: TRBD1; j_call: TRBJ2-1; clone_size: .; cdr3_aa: CSVEDLIGGGGQGYNEQFF; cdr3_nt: TGCAGCGTTGAAGATCTAATTGGGGGAGGGGGACAGGGCTACAATGAGCAGTTCTTC
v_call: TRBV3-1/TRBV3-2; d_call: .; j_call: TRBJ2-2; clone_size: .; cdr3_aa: CASSQRLGELFF; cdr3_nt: TGTGCCAGCAGCCAACGGCTGGGAGAGCTGTTTTTT
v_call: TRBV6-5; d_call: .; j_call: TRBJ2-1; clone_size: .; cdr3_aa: CATNRGQRNNEQFF; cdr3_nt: TGTGCCACCAACCGGGGGCAGCGAAACAATGAGCAGTTCTTC
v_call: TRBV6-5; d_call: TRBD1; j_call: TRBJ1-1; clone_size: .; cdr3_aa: CASRPGTEGRAEAFF; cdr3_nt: TGTGCCAGCAGACCCGGGACAGAGGGCAGGGCTGAAGCTTTCTTT
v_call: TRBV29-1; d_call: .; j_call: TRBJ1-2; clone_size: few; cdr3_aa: CSVDSGNGYTF; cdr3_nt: TGCAGCGTTGATTCAGGGAATGGCTACACCTTC
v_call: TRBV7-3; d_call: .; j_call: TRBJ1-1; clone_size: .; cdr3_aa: CASSLDRGADTEAFF; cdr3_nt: TGTGCCAGCAGCTTAGACCGGGGGGCGGACACTGAAGCTTTCTTT
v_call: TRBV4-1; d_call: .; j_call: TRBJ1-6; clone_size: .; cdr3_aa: CASSQDFKGSSYNSPLHF; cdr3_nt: TGCGCCAGCAGCCAAGATTTTAAGGGGAGCTCCTATAATTCACCCCTCCACTTT
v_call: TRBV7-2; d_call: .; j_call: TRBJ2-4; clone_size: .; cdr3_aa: CASSLFIAKNIQYF; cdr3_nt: TGTGCCAGCAGCTTATTTATAGCCAAAAACATTCAGTACTTC